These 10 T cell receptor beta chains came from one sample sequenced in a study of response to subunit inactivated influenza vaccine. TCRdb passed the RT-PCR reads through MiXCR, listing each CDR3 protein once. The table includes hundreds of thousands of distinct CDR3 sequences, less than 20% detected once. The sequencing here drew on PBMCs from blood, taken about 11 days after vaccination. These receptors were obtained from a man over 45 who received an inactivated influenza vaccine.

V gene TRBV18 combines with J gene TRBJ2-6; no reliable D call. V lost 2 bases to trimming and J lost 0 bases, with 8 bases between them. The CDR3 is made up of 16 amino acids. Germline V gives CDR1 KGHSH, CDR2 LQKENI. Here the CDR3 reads CASSPSLGSGANVLTF. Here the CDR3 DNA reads TGTGCCAGCTCACCATCCCTAGGCTCTGGGGCCAACGTCCTGACTTTC.

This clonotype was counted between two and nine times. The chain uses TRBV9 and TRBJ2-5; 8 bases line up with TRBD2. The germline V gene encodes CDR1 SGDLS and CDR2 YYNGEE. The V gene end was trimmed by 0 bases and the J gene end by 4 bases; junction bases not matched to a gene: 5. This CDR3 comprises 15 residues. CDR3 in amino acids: CASSVEGLARETQYF. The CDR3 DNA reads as TGTGCCAGCAGCGTAGAAGGACTAGCAAGAGAGACCCAGTACTTC.

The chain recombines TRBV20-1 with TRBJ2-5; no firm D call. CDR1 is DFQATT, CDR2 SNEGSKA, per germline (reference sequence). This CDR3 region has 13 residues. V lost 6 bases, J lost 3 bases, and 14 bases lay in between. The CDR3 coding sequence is TGCAGTGCGCCTCGGGTTGGGGAAGAGACCCAGTACTTC. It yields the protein CSAPRVGEETQYF.

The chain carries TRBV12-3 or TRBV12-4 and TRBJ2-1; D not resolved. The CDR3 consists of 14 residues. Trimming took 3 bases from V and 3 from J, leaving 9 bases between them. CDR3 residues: CASSLRHRYNEQFF. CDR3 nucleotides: TGTGCCAGCAGTTTGCGACATCGCTACAATGAGCAGTTCTTC.

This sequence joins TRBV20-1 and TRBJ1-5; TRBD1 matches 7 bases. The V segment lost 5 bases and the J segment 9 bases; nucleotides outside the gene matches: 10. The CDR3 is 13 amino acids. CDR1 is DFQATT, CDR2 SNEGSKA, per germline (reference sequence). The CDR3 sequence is CSALGQIEWPQHF. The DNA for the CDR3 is TGCAGTGCTTTGGGACAGATAGAATGGCCCCAGCATTTT.

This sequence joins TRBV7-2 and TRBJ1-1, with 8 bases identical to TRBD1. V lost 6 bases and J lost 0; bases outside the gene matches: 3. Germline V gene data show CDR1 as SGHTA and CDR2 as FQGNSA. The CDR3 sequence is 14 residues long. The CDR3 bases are TGTGCCAGCAGGCGGGGACAGGTGAACACTGAAGCTTTCTTT. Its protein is CASRRGQVNTEAFF.

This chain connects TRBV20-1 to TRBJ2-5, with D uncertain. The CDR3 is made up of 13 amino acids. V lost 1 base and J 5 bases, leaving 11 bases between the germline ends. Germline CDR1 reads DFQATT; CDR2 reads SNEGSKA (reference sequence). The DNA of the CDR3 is TGCAGTGCTAGAGGACCAAATGTGGAGACCCAGTACTTC. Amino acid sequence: CSARGPNVETQYF.

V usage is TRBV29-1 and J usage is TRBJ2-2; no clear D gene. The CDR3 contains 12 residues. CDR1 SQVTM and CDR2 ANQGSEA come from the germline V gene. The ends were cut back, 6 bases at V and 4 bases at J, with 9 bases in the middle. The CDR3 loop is CSVGSTTGELFF. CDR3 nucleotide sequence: TGCAGCGTCGGCAGCACCACCGGGGAGCTGTTTTTT.

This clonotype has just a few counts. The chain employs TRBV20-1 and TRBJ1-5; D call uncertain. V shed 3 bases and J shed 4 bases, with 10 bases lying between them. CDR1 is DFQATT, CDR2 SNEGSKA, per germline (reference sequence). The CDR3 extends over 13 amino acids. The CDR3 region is CSASPGVNQPQHF. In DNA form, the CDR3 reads TGCAGTGCTAGCCCGGGAGTTAATCAGCCCCAGCATTTT.

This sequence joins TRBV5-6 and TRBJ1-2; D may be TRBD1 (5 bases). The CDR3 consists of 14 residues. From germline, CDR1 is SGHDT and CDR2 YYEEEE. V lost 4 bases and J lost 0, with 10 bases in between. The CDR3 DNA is TGTGCCAGCAGCGTGGGACCGTCTAACTATGGCTACACCTTC. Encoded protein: CASSVGPSNYGYTF.